The clone carrying this T cell receptor (beta chain) appeared a few times. From germline, CDR1 is SGHTA and CDR2 FQGTGA. The CDR3 contains 13 residues. Trimming cost V 4 bases and J 3 bases; bases outside gene matches: 0. Under the authors' procedure: Estimated nucleated cell counts came from reference gene primer amplification. This table comes from immunoSEQ multiplex PCR, and its TCRdb copy is limited to in-frame clones, with some not included. V and J calls and clone size are as listed in that table; D and trimming were resolved from the DNA. Here the sample spans more than 250,000 clones, 80% to 90% being singletons. This sample is drawn from a study of blood T cell repertoires in COVID-19. Study as a whole: Sites across the United States, Italy and Spain contributed samples from acute and convalescent COVID-19. Sources were T cells, B-cell-depleted T cells, or PBMCs; the material itself was cDNA or gDNA.

This clonotype originated in a middle-aged man with active or convalescent COVID-19. Sequenced input: peripheral blood. The chain uses TRBV7-3 and TRBJ2-7; TRBD1 matches at 10 bases. CDR3 residues: CASSWTGGYEQYF. CDR3 in DNA: TGTGCCAGCAGCTGGACAGGGGGCTACGAGCAGTACTTC.